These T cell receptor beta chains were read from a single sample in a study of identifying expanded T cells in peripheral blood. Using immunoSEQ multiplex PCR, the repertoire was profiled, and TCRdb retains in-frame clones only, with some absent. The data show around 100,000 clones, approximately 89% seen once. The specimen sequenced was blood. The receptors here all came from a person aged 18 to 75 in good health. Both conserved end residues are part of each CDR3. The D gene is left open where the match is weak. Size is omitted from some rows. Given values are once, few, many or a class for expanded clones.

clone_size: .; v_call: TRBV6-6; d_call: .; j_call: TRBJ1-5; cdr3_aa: CASSYQGSNQPQHF; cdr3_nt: TGTGCCAGCAGTTACCAGGGAAGCAATCAGCCCCAGCATTTT
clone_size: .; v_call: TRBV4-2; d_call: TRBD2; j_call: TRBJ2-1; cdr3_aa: CASSQGASGTSNEQFF; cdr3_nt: TGTGCCAGCAGCCAAGGGGCTAGCGGGACCTCCAATGAGCAGTTCTTC
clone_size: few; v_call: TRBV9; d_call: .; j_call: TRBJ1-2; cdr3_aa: CASSVGGGDPGYGYTF; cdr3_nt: TGTGCCAGCAGCGTAGGAGGGGGGGACCCCGGCTATGGCTACACCTTC
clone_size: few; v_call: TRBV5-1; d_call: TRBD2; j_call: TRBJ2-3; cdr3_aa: CASRSGTSGAGDTQYF; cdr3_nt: TGCGCCAGCAGATCCGGGACTAGCGGGGCAGGGGATACGCAGTATTTT
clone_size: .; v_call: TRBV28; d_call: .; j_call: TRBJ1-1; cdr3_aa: CASSPQQFGTTEAFF; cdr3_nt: TGTGCCAGCAGCCCCCAACAGTTTGGAACAACTGAAGCTTTCTTT
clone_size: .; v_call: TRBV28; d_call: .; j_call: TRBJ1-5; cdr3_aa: CASSFWQNQPQHF; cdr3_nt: TGTGCCAGCAGTTTTTGGCAGAATCAGCCCCAGCATTTT
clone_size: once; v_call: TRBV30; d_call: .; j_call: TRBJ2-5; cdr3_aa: CAWSQGTQGTQYF; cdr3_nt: TGTGCCTGGAGCCAAGGGACCCAAGGGACCCAGTACTTC
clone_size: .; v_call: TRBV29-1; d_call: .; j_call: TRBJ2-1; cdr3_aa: CSVEAGGWGNEQFF; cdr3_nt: TGCAGCGTTGAAGCTGGGGGATGGGGTAATGAGCAGTTCTTC
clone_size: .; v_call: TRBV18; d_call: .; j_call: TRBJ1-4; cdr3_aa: CASSPEMVTNEKLFF; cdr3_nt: TGTGCCAGCTCACCTGAGATGGTTACTAATGAAAAACTGTTTTTT
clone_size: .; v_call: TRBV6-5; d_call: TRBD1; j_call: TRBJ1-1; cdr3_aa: CASSYLNRGSGAAFF; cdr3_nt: TGTGCCAGCAGTTACTTAAACAGGGGGAGTGGGGCAGCTTTCTTT
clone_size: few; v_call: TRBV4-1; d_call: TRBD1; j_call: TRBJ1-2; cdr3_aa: CASSQVGTDYGYTF; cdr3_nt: TGCGCCAGCAGCCAAGTTGGGACAGACTATGGCTACACCTTC
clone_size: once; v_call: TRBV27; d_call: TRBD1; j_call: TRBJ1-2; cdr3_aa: CAYDRGHGYTF; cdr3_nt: TGTGCCTATGACAGGGGACATGGCTACACCTTC
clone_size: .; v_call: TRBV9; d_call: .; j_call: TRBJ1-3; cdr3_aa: CASSVEGAGNTIYF; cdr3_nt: TGTGCCAGCAGCGTAGAAGGAGCGGGAAACACCATATATTTT
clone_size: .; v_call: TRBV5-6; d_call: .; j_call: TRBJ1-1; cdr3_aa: CASSALQGGTEAFF; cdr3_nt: TGTGCCAGCAGCGCCTTACAGGGAGGAACTGAAGCTTTCTTT
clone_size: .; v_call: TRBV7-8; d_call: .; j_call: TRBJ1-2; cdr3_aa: CASSVQTEDYGYAF; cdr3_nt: TGTGCCAGCAGCGTTCAGACCGAAGACTATGGCTACGCCTTC
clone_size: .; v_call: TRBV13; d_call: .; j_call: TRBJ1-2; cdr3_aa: CASSTGRTGYGYTF; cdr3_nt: TGTGCCAGCAGCACCGGACGGACTGGCTATGGCTACACCTTC
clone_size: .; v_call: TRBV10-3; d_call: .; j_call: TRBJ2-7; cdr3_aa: CAIKGTATDPFYEQYF; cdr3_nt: TGTGCCATCAAAGGGACGGCGACCGATCCTTTCTACGAGCAGTACTTC
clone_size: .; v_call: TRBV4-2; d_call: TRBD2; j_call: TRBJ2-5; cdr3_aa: CASSHTLADQETQYF; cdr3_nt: TGTGCCAGCAGCCACACACTAGCGGACCAAGAGACCCAGTACTTC
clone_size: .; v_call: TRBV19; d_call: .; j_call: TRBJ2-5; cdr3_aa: CASSRGAGQETQYF; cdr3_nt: TGTGCCAGTAGCCGCGGGGCAGGGCAAGAGACCCAGTACTTC
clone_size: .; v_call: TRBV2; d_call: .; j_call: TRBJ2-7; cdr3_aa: CASRIPPNEQYF; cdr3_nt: TGTGCCAGCAGGATCCCCCCTAACGAGCAGTACTTC
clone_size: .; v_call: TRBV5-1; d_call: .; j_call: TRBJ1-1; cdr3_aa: CASSLGGRANTEAFF; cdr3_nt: TGCGCCAGCAGCTTGGGGGGCAGGGCGAACACTGAAGCTTTCTTT
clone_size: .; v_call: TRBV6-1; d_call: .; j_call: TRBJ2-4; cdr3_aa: CASKLSPLAKNIQYF; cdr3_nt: TGTGCCAGCAAACTCTCCCCGTTAGCCAAAAACATTCAGTACTTC
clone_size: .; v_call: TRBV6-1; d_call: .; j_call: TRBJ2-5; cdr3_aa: CASFQETQYF; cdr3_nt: TGTGCGAGTTTCCAAGAGACCCAGTACTTC
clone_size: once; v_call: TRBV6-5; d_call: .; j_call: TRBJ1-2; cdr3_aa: CASSPNPNYGYTF; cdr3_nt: TGTGCCAGCAGCCCGAACCCTAACTATGGCTACACCTTC
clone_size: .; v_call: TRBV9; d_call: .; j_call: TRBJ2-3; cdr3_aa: CASSSMGEKQYF; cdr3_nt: TGTGCCAGCAGCTCTATGGGGGAAAAGCAGTATTTT
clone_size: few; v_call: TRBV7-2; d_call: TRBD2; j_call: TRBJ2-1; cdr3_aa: CASSSGTSGPDFNEQFF; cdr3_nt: TGTGCCAGCAGCTCAGGGACTAGCGGCCCCGATTTCAATGAGCAGTTCTTC